This T cell receptor (beta chain) was sequenced during a study of spatial heterogeneity in lung cancer. Time point here: blood at routine non-recurrence follow-up after resection. TCRdb fed the 5' RACE reads into MiXCR, producing one record per CDR3 protein. The table lists about 43,000 distinct CDR3 sequences, 22% of them singletons. Germline V gene lookup returns CDR1 LNHDA and CDR2 SQIVND (reference sequence). The V end was cut by 7 bases, the J end by 8 bases, with 9 bases between. CDR3 length: 11 residues. This specimen consisted of PBMCs, obtained at follow-up. The TCR originated in a female donor with early-stage non-small cell lung cancer. J is TRBJ2-1 and V is TRBV19, with D perhaps matching TRBD1 or TRBD2 (6 bases each). In DNA, the CDR3 is TGTGCCAGTACCCGGGGGCATGAGCAGTTCTTC. Its protein is CASTRGHEQFF.